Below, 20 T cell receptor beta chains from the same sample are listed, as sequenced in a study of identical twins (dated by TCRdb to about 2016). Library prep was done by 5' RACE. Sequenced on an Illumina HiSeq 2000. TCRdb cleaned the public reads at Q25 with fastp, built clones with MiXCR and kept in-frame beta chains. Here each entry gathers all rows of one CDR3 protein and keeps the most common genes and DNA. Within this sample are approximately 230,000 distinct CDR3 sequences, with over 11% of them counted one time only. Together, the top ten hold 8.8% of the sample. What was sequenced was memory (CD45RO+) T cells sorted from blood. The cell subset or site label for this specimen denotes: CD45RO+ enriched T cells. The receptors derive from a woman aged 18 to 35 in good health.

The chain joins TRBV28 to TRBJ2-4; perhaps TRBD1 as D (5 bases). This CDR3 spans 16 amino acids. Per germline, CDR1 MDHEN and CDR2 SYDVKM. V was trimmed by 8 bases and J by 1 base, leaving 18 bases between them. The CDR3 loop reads CASGNPTGSAKNIQYF. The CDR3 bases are TGTGCCAGCGGAAACCCCACAGGCTCGGCCAAAAACATTCAGTACTTC.

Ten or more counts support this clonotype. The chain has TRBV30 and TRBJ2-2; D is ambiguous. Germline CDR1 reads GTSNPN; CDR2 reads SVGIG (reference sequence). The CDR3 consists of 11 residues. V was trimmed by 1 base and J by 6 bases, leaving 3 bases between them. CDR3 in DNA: TGTGCCTGGAGTGCTTCCGGGGAGCTGTTTTTT. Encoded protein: CAWSASGELFF.

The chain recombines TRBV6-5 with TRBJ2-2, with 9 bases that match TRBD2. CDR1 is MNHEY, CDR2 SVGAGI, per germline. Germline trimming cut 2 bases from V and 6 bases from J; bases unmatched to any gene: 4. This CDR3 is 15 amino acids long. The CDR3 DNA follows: TGTGCCAGCAGTTACGGCGGGAGGGTGGCCGGGGAGCTGTTTTTT. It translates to CASSYGGRVAGELFF.

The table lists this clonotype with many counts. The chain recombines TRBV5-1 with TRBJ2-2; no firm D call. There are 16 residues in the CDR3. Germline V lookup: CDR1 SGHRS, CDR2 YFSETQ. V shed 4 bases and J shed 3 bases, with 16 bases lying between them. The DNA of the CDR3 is TGCGCCAGCAGCACCGTTACAAGGGCCGACACCGGGGAGCTGTTTTTT. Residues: CASSTVTRADTGELFF.

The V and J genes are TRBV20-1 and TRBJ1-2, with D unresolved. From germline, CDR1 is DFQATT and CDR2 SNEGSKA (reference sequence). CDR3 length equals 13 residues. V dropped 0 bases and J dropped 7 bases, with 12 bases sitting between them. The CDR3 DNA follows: TGCAGTGCTAGAGATCATTCACGGGGTGGCTACACCTTC. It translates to CSARDHSRGGYTF.

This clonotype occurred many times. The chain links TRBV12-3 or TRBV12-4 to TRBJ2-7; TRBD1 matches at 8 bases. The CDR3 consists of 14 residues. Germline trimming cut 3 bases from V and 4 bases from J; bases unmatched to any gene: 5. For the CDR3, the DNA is TGTGCCAGCAGTTTTGGGGGACAGGAATACGAGCAGTACTTC. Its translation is CASSFGGQEYEQYF.

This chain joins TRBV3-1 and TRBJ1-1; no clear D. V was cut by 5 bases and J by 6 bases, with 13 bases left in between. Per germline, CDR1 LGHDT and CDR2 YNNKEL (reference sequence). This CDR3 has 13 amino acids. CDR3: CASSYLNGAEAFF. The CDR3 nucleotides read TGTGCCAGCAGCTACCTTAACGGGGCTGAAGCTTTCTTT.

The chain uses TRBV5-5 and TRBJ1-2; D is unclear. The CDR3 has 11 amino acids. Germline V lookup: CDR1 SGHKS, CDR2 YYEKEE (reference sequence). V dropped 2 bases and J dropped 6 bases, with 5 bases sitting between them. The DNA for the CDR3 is TGTGCCAGCAGCTTTGAGGATGGCTACACCTTC. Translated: CASSFEDGYTF.

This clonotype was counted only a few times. CDR3 loop: CASSPLLGTGELFF. CDR3 nucleotides: TGTGCCAGCAGTCCCCTACTAGGCACCGGGGAGCTGTTTTTT. The chain couples TRBV25-1 to TRBJ2-2, with D possibly TRBD2 on 5 matching bases. Germline V gene lookup returns CDR1 MGHDK and CDR2 SYGVNS. This CDR3 is built from 14 residues. V lost 5 bases and J 4 bases, leaving 11 bases between the germline ends.

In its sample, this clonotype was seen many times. The CDR3 coding sequence is TGTGCCAGCAGTTTCCAGGGAAGAAGTTTCGATGGCTACACCTTC. Its translation: CASSFQGRSFDGYTF. J is TRBJ1-2 and V is TRBV12-3 or TRBV12-4; TRBD1 might be the D (5 bases). This CDR3 spans 15 amino acids. V lost 3 bases, J lost 6 bases, and 17 bases lay in between.

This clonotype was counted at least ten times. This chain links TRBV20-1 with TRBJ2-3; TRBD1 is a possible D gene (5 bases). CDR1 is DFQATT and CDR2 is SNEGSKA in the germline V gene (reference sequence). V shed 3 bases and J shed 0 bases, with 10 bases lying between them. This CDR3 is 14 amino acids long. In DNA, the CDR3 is TGCAGTGCTAGCGACAGTCCGAGCACAGATACGCAGTATTTT. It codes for CSASDSPSTDTQYF.

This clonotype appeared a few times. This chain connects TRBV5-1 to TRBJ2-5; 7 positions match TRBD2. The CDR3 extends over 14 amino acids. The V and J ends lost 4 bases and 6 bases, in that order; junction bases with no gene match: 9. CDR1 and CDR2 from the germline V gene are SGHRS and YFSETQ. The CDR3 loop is CASSREAGLQTQYF. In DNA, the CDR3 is TGCGCCAGCAGCCGGGAGGCAGGGTTGCAGACCCAGTACTTC.

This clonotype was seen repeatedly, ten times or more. CDR3 residues: CASSFGTYNEQFF. The CDR3 DNA follows: TGCGCCAGCAGCTTTGGAACCTACAATGAGCAGTTCTTC. The chain links TRBV5-1 to TRBJ2-1; unclear D gene. The CDR3 has 13 amino acids. CDR1 and CDR2 from the germline V gene are SGHRS and YFSETQ. V shed 2 bases and J shed 2 bases, with 5 bases lying between them.

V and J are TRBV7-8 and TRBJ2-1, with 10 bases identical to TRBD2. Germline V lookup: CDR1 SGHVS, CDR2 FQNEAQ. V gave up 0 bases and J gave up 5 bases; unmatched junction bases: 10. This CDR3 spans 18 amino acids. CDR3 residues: CASSLAGGGTSVDNEQFF. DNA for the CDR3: TGTGCCAGCAGCTTAGCGGGGGGAGGGACTAGCGTGGACAATGAGCAGTTCTTC.

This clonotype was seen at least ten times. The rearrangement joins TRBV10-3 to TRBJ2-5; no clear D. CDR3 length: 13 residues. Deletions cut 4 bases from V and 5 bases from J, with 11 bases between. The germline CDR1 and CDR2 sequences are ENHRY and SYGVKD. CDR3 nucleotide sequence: TGTGCCATCAGTGGGCCGCAAGGGGAGACCCAGTACTTC. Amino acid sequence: CAISGPQGETQYF.

The CDR3 here is CASSFVAKNIQYF. CDR3 in DNA: TGTGCCAGCAGCTTTGTAGCCAAAAACATTCAGTACTTC. The rearrangement links TRBV7-2 to TRBJ2-4; unclear D gene. V was cut by 3 bases and J by 0 bases, with 3 bases left in between. CDR1 and CDR2 (germline): SGHTA, FQGNSA. CDR3 length: 13 amino acids.

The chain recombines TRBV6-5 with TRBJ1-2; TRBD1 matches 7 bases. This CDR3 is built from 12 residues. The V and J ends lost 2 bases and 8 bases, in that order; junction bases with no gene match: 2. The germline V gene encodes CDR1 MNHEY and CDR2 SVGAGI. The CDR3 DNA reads TGTGCCAGCAGTTACAAAGGGGGCGGCTACACCTTC. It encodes CASSYKGGGYTF.

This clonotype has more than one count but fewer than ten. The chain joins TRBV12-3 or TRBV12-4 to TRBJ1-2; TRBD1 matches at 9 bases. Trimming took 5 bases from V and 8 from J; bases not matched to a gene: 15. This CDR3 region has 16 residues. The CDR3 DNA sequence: TGTGCCAGCAGTCAAAGGGGGACAGGGCAAGGTCACGGCTACACCTTC. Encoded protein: CASSQRGTGQGHGYTF.

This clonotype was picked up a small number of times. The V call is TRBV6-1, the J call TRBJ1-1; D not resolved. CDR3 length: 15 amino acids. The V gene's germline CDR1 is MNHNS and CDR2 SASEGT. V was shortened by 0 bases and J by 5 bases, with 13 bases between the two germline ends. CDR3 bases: TGTGCCAGCAGTGAAGCGAGGTGGGTTGGGACTGAAGCTTTCTTT. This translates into CASSEARWVGTEAFF.

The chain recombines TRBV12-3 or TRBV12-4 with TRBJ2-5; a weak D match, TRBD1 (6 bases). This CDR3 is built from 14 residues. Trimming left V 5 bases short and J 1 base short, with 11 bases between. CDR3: CASSPQGSQETQYF. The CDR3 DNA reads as TGTGCCAGCAGTCCACAGGGTTCCCAAGAGACCCAGTACTTC.